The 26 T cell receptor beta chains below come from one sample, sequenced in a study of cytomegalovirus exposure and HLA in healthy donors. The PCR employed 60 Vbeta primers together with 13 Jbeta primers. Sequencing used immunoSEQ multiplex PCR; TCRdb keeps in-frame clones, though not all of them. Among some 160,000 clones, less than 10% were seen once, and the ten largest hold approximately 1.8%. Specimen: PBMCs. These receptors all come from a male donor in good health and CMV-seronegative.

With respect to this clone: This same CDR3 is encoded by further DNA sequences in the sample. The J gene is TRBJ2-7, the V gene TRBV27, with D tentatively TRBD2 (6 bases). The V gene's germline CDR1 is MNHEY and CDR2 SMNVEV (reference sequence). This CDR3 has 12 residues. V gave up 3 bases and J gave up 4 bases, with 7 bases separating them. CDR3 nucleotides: TGTGCCAGCAGTTTGGCGGGGTACGAGCAGTACTTC. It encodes CASSLAGYEQYF.

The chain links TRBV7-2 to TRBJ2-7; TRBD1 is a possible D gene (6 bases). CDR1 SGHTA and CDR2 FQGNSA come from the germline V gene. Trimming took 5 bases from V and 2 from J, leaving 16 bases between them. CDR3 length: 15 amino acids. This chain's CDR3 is CASSAGTSIPYEQYF. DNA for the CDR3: TGTGCCAGCAGCGCAGGGACATCTATCCCCTACGAGCAGTACTTC.

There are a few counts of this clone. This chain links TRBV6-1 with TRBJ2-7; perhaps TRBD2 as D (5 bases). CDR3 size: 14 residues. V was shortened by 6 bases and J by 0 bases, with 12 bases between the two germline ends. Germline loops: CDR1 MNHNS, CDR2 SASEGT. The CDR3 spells CASSARGSSYEQYF. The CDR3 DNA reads TGTGCCAGCAGCGCGCGAGGGAGCTCCTACGAGCAGTACTTC.

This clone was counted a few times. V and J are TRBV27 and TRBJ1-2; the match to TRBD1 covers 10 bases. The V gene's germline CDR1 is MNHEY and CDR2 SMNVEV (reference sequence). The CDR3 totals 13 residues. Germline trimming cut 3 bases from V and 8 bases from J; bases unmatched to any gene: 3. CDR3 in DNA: TGTGCCAGCAGTTTGACAGGGGGCCCCGGCTACACCTTC. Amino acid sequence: CASSLTGGPGYTF.

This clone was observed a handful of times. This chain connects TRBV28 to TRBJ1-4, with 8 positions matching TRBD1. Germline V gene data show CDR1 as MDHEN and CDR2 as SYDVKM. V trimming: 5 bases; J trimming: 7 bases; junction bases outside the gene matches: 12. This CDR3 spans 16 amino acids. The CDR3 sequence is CASSPLRTGKGEKLFF. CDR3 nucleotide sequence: TGTGCCAGCAGTCCCCTACGGACAGGGAAAGGTGAAAAACTGTTTTTT.

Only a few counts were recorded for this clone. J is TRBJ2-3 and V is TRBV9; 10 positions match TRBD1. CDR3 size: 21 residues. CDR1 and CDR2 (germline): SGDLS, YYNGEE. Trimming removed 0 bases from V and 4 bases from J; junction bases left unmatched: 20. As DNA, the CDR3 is TGTGCCAGCAGCGTAGACCCCTGGAGGGGACAGGGGCGATCTGTCGCAGATACGCAGTATTTT. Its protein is CASSVDPWRGQGRSVADTQYF.

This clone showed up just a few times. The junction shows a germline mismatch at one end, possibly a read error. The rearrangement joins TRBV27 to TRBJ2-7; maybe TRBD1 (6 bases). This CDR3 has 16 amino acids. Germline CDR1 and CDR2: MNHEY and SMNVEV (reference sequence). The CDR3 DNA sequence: TGTGCCAGCAGTTCAGTTCTCCGGGACACTAAGTCCGAGCCGTACTTC. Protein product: CASSSVLRDTKSEPYF.

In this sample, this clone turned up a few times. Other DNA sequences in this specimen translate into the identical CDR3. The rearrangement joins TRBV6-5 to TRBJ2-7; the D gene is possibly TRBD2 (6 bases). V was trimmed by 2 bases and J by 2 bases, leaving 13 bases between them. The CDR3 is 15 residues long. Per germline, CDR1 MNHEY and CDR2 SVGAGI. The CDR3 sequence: CASSYGWGGTYEQYF. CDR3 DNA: TGTGCCAGCAGTTACGGTTGGGGAGGAACCTACGAGCAGTACTTC.

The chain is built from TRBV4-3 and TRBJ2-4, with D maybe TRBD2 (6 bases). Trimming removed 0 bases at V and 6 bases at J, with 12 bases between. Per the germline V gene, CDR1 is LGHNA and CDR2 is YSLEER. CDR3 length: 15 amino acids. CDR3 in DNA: TGCGCCAGCAGCCAAGACATTGGGGGAGGAAACATTCAGTACTTC. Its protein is CASSQDIGGGNIQYF.

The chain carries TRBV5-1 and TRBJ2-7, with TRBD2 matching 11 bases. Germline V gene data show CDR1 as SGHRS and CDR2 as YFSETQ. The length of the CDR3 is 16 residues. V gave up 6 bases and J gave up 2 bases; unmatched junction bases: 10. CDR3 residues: CASTMGLAEPTYEQYV. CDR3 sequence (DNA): TGCGCCAGCACCATGGGACTAGCGGAACCCACCTACGAGCAGTACGTC.

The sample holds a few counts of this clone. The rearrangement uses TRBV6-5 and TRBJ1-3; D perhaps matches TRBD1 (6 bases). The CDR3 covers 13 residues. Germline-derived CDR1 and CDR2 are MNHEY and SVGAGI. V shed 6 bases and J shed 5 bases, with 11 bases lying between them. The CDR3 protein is CASSQGLRNTIYF. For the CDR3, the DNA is TGTGCCAGCAGCCAGGGGCTCAGAAACACCATATATTTT.

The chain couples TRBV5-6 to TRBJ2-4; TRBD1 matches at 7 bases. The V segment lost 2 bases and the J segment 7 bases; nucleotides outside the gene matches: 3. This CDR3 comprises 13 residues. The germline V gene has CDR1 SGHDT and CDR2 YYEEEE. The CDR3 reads CASSFPDRNIQYF. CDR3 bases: TGTGCCAGCAGCTTCCCGGACAGGAACATTCAGTACTTC.

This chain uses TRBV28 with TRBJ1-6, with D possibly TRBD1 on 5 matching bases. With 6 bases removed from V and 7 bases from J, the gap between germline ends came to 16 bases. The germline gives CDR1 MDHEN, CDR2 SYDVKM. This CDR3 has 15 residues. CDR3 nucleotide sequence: TGTGCCAGCAGGCCCCCCAGGGCGGGGAATTCACCCCTCCACTTT. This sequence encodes CASRPPRAGNSPLHF.

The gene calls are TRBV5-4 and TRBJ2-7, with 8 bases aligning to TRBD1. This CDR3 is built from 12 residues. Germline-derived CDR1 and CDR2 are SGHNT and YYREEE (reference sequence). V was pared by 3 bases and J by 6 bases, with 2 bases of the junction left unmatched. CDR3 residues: CASSWTGTEQYF. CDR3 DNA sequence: TGTGCCAGCAGCTGGACAGGGACCGAGCAGTACTTC.

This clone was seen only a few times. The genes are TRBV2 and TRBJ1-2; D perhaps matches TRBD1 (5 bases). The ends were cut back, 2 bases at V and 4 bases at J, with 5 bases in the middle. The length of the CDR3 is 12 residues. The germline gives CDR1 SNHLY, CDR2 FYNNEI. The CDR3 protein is CASSEQGYGYTF. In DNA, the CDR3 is TGTGCCAGCAGTGAACAGGGCTATGGCTACACCTTC.

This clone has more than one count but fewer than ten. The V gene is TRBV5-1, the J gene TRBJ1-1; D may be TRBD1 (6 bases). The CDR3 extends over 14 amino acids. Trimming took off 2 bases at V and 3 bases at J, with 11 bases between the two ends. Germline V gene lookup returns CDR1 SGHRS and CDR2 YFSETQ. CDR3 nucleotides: TGCGCCAGCAGCTTACAGGGAGGGGACACTGAAGCTTTCTTT. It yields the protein CASSLQGGDTEAFF.

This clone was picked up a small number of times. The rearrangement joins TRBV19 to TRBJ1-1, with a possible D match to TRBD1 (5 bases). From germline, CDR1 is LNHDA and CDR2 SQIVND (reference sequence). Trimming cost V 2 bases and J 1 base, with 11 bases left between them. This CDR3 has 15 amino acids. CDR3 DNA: TGTGCCAGTAGTATATTGACAGCAACGAACACTGAAGCTTTCTTT. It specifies CASSILTATNTEAFF.

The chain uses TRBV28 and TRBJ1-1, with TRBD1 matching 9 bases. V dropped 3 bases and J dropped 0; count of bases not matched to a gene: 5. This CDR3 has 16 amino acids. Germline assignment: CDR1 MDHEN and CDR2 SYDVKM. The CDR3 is CASSLGTGRLNTEAFF. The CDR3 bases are TGTGCCAGCAGTTTGGGGACAGGGAGATTGAACACTGAAGCTTTCTTT.

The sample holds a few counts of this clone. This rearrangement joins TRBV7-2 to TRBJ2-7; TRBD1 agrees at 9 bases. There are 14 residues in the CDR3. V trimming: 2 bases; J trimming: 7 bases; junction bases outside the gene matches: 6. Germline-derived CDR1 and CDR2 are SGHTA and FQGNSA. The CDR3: CASSLTGGAGEQYF. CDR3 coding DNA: TGTGCCAGCAGCTTAACAGGGGGCGCGGGGGAGCAGTACTTC. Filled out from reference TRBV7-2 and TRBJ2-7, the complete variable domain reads GAGVSQSPSNKVTEKGKDVELRCDPISGHTALYWYRQSLGQGLEFLIYFQGNSAPDKSGLPSDRFSAERTGGSVSTLTIQRTQQEDSAVYLCASSLTGGAGEQYFGPGTRLTVT.

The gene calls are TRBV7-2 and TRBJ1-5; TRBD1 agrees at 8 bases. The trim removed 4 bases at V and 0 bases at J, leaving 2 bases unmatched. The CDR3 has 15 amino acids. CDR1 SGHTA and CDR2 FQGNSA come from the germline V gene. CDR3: CASSWTGYSNQPQHF. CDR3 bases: TGTGCCAGCAGCTGGACAGGGTATAGCAATCAGCCCCAGCATTTT.

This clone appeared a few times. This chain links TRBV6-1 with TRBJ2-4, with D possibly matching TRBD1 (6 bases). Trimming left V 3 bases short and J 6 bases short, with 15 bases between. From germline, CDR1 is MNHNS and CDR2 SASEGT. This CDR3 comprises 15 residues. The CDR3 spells CASSETITGRNIQYF. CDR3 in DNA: TGTGCCAGCAGTGAGACTATAACAGGGCGAAACATTCAGTACTTC.

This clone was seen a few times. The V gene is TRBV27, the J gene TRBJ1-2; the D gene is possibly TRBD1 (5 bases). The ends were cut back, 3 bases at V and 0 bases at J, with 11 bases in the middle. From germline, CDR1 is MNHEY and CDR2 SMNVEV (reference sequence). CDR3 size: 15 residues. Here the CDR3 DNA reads TGTGCCAGCAGTTTCCTCGACAGCCCTAACTATGGCTACACCTTC. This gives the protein CASSFLDSPNYGYTF.

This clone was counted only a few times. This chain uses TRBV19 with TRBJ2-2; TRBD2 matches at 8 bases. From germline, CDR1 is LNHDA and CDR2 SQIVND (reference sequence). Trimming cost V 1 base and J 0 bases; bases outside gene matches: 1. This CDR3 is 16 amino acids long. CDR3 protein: CASSIVSGANTGELFF. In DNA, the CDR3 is TGTGCCAGTAGTATAGTTAGCGGGGCGAACACCGGGGAGCTGTTTTTT.

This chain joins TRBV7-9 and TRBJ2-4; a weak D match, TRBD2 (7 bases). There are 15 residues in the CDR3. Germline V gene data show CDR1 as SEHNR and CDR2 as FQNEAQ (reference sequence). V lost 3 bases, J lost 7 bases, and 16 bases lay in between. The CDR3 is CASSLGVGGRNIQYF. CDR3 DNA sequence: TGTGCCAGCAGCTTGGGTGTCGGGGGGCGGAACATTCAGTACTTC. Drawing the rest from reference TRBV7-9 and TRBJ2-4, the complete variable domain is DTGVSQNPRHKITKRGQNVTFRCDPISEHNRLYWYRQTLGQGPEFLTYFQNEAQLEKSRLLSDRFSAERPKGSFSTLEIQRTEQGDSAMYLCASSLGVGGRNIQYFGAGTRLSVL.

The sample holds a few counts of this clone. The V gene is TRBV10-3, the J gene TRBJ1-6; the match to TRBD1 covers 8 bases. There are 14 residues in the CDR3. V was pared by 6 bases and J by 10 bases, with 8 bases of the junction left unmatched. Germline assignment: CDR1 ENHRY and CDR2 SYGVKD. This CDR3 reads CAIRGDRNESPLHF. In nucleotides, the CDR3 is TGTGCCATCAGGGGGGACAGGAACGAATCACCCCTCCACTTT.

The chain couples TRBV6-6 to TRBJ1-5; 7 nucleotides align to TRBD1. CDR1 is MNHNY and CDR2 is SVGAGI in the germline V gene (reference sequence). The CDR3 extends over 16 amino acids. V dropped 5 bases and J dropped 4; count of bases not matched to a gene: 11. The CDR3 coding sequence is TGTGCCAGCAGTCAAACCGGGACAGTGGTTAATCAGCCCCAGCATTTT. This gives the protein CASSQTGTVVNQPQHF.